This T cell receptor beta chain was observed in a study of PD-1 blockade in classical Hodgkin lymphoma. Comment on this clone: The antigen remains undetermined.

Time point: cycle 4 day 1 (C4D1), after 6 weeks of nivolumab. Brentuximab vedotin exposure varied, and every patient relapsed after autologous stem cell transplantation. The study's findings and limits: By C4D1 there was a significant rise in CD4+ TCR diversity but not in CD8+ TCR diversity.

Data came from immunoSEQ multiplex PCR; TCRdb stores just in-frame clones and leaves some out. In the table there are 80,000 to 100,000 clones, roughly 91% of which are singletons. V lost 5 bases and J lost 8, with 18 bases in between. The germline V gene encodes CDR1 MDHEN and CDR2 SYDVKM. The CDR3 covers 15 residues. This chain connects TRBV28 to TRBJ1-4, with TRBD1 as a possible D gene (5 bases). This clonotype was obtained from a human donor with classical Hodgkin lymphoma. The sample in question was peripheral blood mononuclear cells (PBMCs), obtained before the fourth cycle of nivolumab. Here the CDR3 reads CASSPRGGYREKLFF. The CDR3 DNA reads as TGTGCCAGCAGTCCCCGGGGGGGGTACAGAGAAAAACTGTTTTTT.